This TCR beta chain originates from a study of human T cells and chemical hapten exposure. Study in general: Doses of diphenylcyclopropenone went to the patients' scalps weekly throughout the approximately 25-week study. Study-wide results and limits: Expanded TCRs were compared with controls, and the expanded TCRs formed significantly more large CDR3 similarity clusters.

TCRdb reanalysed the RACE reads using MiXCR and keeps one entry per CDR3 protein. The data hold 340,000 or so distinct CDR3 sequences, with around 7% observed a single time. The time point is: patch test 1, 2 weeks after DPC sensitization. The treatment denotes: therapeutic diphenylcyclopropenone sensitization with weekly scalp DPC. Unfractionated whole blood was the source from which total RNA was extracted. This clonotype was recorded a few times. Its target is unknown. The CDR3 sequence is 11 residues long. Deletions cut 8 bases from V and 6 bases from J, with 13 bases between. Germline V gene lookup returns CDR1 SQVTM and CDR2 ANQGSEA.

This TCR was sampled from a young woman with alopecia areata. Some clones in this sample may be carry-over from other donors' samples. The input for sequencing was whole blood, taken in connection with sensitization to the hapten diphenylcyclopropenone (DPC). V usage is TRBV29-1 and J usage is TRBJ1-2, with a weak D call TRBD1 (6 bases). In DNA form, the CDR3 reads TGCAGCACAACAGGGCCGGATGGCTACACCTTC. As protein: CSTTGPDGYTF.